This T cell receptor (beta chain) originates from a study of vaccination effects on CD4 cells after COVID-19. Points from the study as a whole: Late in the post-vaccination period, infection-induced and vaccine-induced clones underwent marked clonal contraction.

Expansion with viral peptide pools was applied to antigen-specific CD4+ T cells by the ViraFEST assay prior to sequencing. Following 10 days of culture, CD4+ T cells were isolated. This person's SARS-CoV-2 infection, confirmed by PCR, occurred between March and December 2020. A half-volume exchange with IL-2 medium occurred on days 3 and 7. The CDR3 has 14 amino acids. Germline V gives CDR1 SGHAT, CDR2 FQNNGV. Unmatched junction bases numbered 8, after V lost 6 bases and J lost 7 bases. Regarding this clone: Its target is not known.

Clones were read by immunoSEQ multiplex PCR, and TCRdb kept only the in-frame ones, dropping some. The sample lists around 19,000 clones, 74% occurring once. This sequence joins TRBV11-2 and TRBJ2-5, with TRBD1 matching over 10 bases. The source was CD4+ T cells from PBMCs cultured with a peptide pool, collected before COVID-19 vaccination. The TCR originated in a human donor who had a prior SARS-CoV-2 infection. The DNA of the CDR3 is TGTGCCAGCAGTCCGGGACAGGGGAGGGGGACCCAGTACTTC. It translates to CASSPGQGRGTQYF.